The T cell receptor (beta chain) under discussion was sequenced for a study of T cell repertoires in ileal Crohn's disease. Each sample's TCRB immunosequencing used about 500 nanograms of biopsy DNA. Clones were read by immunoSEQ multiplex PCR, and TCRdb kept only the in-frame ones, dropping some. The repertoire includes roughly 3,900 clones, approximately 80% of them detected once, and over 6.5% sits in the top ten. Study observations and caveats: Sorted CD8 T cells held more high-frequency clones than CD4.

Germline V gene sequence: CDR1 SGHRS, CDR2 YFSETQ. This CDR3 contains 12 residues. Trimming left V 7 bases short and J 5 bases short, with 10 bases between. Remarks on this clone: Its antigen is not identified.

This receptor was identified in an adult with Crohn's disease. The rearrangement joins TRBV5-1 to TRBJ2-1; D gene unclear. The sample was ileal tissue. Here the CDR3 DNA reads TGCGCCAGCTCAGTTCTAGACAATGAGCAGTTCTTC. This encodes CASSVLDNEQFF.